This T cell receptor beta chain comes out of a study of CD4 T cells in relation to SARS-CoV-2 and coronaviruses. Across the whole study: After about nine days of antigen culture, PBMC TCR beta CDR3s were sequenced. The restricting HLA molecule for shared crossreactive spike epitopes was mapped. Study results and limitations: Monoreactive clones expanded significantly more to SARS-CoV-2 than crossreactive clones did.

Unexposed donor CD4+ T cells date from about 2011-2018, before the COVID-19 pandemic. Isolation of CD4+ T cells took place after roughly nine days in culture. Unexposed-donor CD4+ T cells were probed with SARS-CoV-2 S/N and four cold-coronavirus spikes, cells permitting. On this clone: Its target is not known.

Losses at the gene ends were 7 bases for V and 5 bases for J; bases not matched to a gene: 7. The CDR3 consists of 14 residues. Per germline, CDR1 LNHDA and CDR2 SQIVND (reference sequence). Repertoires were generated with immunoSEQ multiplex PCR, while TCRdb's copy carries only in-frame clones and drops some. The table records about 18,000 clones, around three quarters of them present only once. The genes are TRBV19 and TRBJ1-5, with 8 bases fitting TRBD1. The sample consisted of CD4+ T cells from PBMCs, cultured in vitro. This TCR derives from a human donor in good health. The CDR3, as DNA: TGTGCCAGTACTCCGGGACAGGCCGATCAGCCCCAGCATTTT. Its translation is CASTPGQADQPQHF.